Listed below are T cell receptor beta chains from one sample, sequenced in a study of T cells in Graves' hyperthyroidism and ophthalmopathy. MiXCR, run by TCRdb on the multiplex PCR reads, gives a single entry per CDR3 protein. The sample includes almost 600,000 distinct CDR3 sequences, about 43% of them seen just once. Sequenced material: peripheral blood or thyroid tissue (not recorded which). All receptors come from a woman between 18 and 30 years old with Graves' hyperthyroidism. CDR3s include the opening cysteine and the closing phenylalanine or tryptophan. D genes are given only for firm matches. The size entry is marked missing in some rows and otherwise reads once, few, many or a size class.

TRBJ2-2 | - | TRBV9 | - | CASSPVPPIPDARKHSTGELFF | TGTGCCAGCAGCCCAGTCCCCCCTATCCCGGATGCCCGCAAACATTCCACCGGGGAGCTGTTTTTT
TRBJ1-1 | TRBD1 | TRBV7-2 | many | CASSPWTGFEAFF | TGTGCCAGCAGCCCATGGACAGGATTTGAAGCTTTCTTT
TRBJ2-5 | - | TRBV20-1 | - | CSARGGAETQYF | TGCAGTGCTAGAGGGGGGGCAGAGACCCAGTACTTC
TRBJ1-6 | - | TRBV30 | few | CAWSPEGRSPLHF | TGTGCCTGGAGTCCAGAGGGTCGCTCACCCCTCCACTTT
TRBJ2-7 | - | TRBV7-2 | - | CAISLIGPYYYEQYF | TGTGCCATCAGCTTAATAGGGCCGTACTACTACGAGCAGTACTTC
TRBJ1-6 | TRBD1 | TRBV25-1 | many | CASGTGNSPLHF | TGTGCCAGCGGGACAGGGAATTCACCCCTCCACTTT
TRBJ1-4 | - | TRBV2 | many | CASRGLGVGVGKLFF | TGTGCCAGCAGGGGTTTGGGAGTGGGAGTAGGAAAACTGTTTTTT
TRBJ2-7 | TRBD1 | TRBV7-9 | many | CASSTGQTYEQYF | TGTGCCAGCAGCACGGGACAGACCTACGAGCAGTACTTC
TRBJ2-5 | - | TRBV20-1 | - | CSAGPQYF | TGCAGTGCTGGGCCCCAGTACTTC
TRBJ2-3 | TRBD1 | TRBV24-1 | once | CATGTGRTDTQYF | TGTGCCACCGGGACAGGGAGGACAGATACGCAGTATTTT